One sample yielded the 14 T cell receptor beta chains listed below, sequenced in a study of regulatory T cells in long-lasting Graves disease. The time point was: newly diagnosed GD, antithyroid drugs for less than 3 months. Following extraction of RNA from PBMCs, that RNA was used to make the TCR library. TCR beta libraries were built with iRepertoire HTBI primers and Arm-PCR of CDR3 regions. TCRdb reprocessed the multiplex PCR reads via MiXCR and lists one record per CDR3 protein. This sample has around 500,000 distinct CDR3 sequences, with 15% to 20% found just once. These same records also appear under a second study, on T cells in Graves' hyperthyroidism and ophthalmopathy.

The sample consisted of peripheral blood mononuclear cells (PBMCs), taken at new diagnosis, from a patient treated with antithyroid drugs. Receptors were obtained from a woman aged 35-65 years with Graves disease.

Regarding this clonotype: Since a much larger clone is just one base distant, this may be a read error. The CDR3 DNA follows: TGTGCCAGCAGCCGGGCAGGACTTTACGAGCAGTTCTTC. Translating it yields CASSRAGLYEQFF. The chain carries TRBV11-2 and TRBJ2-1, with a tentative D call TRBD2 (5 bases). Trimming took off 5 bases at V and 10 bases at J, with 15 bases between the two ends. The CDR3 runs to 13 residues. Looked up from germline, CDR1 is SGHAT and CDR2 is FQNNGV.

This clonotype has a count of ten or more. As DNA, the CDR3 is TGTGCCAGCAGGGAAAGGACGGATCCTAACTATGGCTACACCTTC. This codes for CASRERTDPNYGYTF. This chain connects TRBV12-3 or TRBV12-4 to TRBJ1-2; D is uncertain. V dropped 6 bases and J dropped 0 bases, with 14 bases sitting between them. This CDR3 contains 15 residues.

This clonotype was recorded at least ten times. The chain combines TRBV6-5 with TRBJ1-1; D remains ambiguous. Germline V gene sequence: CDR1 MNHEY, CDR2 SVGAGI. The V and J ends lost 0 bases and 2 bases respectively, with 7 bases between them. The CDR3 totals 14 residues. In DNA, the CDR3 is TGTGCCAGCAGTTACTCGTTTGTTAACACTGAAGCTTTCTTT. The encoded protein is CASSYSFVNTEAFF.

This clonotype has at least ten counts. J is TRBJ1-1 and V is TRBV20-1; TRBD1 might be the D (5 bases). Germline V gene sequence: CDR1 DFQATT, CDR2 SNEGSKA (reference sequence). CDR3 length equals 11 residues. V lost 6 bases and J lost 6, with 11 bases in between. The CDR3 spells CSAGWGAEAFF. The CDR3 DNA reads TGCAGTGCGGGCTGGGGGGCTGAAGCTTTCTTT.

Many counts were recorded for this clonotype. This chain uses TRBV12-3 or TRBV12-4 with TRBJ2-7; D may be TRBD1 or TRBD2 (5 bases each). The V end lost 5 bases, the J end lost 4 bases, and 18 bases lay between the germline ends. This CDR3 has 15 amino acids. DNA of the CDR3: TGTGCCAGCAGTACAGGACTGACCTTGGGGTACGAGCAGTACTTC. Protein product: CASSTGLTLGYEQYF.

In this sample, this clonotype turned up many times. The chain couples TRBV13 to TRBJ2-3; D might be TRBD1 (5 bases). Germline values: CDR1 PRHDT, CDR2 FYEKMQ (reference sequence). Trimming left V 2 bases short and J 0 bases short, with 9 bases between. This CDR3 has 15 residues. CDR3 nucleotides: TGTGCCAGCAGCTTAATTGGGGCTAGCACAGATACGCAGTATTTT. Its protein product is CASSLIGASTDTQYF.

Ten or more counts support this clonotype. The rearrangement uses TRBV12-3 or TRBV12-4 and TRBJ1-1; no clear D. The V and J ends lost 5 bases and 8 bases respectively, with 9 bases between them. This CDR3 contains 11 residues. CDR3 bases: TGTGCCAGCAGTAAACAAGGAGAAGCTTTCTTT. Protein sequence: CASSKQGEAFF.

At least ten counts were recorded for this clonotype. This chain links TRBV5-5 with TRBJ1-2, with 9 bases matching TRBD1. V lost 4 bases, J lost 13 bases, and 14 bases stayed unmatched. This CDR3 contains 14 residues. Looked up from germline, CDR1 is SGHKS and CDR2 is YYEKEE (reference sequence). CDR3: CASSPLRDRVPVTF. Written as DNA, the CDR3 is TGTGCCAGCAGCCCCCTCCGGGACAGGGTGCCCGTCACCTTC.

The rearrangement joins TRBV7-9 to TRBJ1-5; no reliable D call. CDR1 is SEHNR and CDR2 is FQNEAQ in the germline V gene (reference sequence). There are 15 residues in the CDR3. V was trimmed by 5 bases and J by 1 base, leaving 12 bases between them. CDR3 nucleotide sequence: TGTGCCAGCAGCGCCGGGAGCGGGAGCAATCAGCCCCAGCATTTT. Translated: CASSAGSGSNQPQHF.

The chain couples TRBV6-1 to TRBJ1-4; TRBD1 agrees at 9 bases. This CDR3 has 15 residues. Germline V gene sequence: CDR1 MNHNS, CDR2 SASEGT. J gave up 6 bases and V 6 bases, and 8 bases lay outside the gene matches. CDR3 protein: CASRPTGGGDEKLFF. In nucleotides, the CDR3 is TGTGCCAGCAGACCCACAGGGGGCGGTGATGAAAAACTGTTTTTT.

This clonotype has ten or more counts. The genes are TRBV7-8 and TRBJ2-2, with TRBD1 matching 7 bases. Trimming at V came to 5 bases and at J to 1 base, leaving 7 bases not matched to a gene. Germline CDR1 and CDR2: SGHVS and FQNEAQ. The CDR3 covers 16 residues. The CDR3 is CASSPGYRGNTGELFF. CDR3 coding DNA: TGTGCCAGCAGCCCGGGGTACAGGGGGAACACCGGGGAGCTGTTTTTT.

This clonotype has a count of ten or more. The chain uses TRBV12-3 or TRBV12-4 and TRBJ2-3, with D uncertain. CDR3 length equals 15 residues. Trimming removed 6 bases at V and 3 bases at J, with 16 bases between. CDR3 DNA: TGTGCCAGCAGCCCCGGCAGGCGCTTAACAGATACGCAGTATTTT. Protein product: CASSPGRRLTDTQYF.

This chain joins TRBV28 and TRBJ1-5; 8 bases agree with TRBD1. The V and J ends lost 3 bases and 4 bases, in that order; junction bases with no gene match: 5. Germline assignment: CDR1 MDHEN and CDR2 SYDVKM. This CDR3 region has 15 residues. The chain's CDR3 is CASSLSRTGNQPQHF. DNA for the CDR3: TGTGCCAGCAGTTTGTCCAGGACAGGGAATCAGCCCCAGCATTTT.

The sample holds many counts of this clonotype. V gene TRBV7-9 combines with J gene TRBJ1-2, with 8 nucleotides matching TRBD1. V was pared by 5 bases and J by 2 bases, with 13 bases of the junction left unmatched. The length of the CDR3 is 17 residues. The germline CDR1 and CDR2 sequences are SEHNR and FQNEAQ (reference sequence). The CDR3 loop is CASSGGATGGRNYGYTF. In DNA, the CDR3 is TGTGCCAGCAGCGGGGGGGCTACAGGGGGTCGAAACTATGGCTACACCTTC.